This T cell receptor (beta chain) was retrieved from a study of fetal regulatory T cell absence and autoimmunity. Study findings and constraints: Pancreas TCRs were oligoclonally enriched versus cord blood, some clones over 95-fold.

Generated by immunoSEQ multiplex PCR, the TCRdb table keeps only in-frame clones and is missing some. Of more than 90,000 clones in the sample, more than 70% are singletons; the top ten hold roughly 2%. A word on this clone: Its antigen is undetermined.

From germline, CDR1 is SGHAT and CDR2 FQNNGV. J lost 8 bases, V lost 3 bases, and 10 bases had no gene match. The CDR3 is 15 amino acids. The TCR was taken from a male donor with IPEX syndrome. V gene TRBV11-2 combines with J gene TRBJ2-3, with 8 bases matching TRBD2. Input material: pancreas tissue. CDR3 sequence reads: CASSLNGGALGTQYF. CDR3 bases: TGTGCCAGCAGCTTGAACGGGGGGGCCCTCGGTACGCAGTATTTT. The complete variable domain, with remaining parts taken from reference TRBV11-2 and TRBJ2-3, reads EAGVAQSPRYKIIEKRQSVAFWCNPISGHATLYWYQQILGQGPKLLIQFQNNGVVDDSQLPKDRFSAERLKGVDSTLKIQPAKLEDSAVYLCASSLNGGALGTQYFGPGTRLTVL.